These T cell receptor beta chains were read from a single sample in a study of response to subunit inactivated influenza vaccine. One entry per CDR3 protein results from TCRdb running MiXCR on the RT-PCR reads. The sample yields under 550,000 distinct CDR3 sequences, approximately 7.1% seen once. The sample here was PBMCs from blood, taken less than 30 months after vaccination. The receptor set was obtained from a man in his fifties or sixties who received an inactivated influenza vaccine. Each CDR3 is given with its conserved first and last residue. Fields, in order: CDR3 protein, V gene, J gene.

cdr3_aa: CSAREQDRVSETQYF
v_call: TRBV20-1
j_call: TRBJ2-5

cdr3_aa: CASLRRGAAEAFF
v_call: TRBV7-9
j_call: TRBJ1-1

cdr3_aa: CASSQGGVHEQYF
v_call: TRBV7-9
j_call: TRBJ2-7

cdr3_aa: CASSTTGGEQFF
v_call: TRBV12-3/TRBV12-4
j_call: TRBJ2-1

cdr3_aa: CSASVWRDIEETQYF
v_call: TRBV20-1
j_call: TRBJ2-5

cdr3_aa: CASSLQGARNSPLHF
v_call: TRBV5-1
j_call: TRBJ1-6

cdr3_aa: CASSRRTGNTEAFF
v_call: TRBV14
j_call: TRBJ1-1

cdr3_aa: CASRDLGGLKNIQYF
v_call: TRBV6-1
j_call: TRBJ2-4

cdr3_aa: CASSGLAGLEDEQFF
v_call: TRBV4-2
j_call: TRBJ2-1

cdr3_aa: CASSLGQLTYEQYF
v_call: TRBV5-1
j_call: TRBJ2-7

cdr3_aa: CASSSRDREETQYF
v_call: TRBV7-9
j_call: TRBJ2-5

cdr3_aa: CASSKAGAGQMAETQYF
v_call: TRBV21-1
j_call: TRBJ2-5

cdr3_aa: CASSSRAEAFF
v_call: TRBV7-2
j_call: TRBJ1-1

cdr3_aa: CASSRTSGHSYNEQFF
v_call: TRBV3-1
j_call: TRBJ2-1

cdr3_aa: CASSLSGQATEAFF
v_call: TRBV5-1
j_call: TRBJ1-1

cdr3_aa: CASSPHSLDSVQYF
v_call: TRBV27
j_call: TRBJ2-7

cdr3_aa: CASSTLPGTGDNEQFF
v_call: TRBV7-9
j_call: TRBJ2-1

cdr3_aa: CASSHVKGADTQYF
v_call: TRBV4-2
j_call: TRBJ2-3

cdr3_aa: CAISLGLATGELFF
v_call: TRBV4-2
j_call: TRBJ2-2

cdr3_aa: CATTTPRSYQETQYF
v_call: TRBV6-2/TRBV6-3
j_call: TRBJ2-5

cdr3_aa: CSATGGDSADSPLHF
v_call: TRBV20-1
j_call: TRBJ1-6

cdr3_aa: CASSYLGGNSNQPQHF
v_call: TRBV6-2/TRBV6-3
j_call: TRBJ1-5

cdr3_aa: CASPAEGPWDTQYF
v_call: TRBV7-9
j_call: TRBJ2-3

cdr3_aa: CASSLGARFQTEAFF
v_call: TRBV5-8
j_call: TRBJ1-1

cdr3_aa: CASSLIGGEQYF
v_call: TRBV27
j_call: TRBJ2-7

cdr3_aa: CSARLPTGRGLETQYF
v_call: TRBV20-1
j_call: TRBJ2-5

cdr3_aa: CASCQAWFGDNEQFF
v_call: TRBV4-3
j_call: TRBJ2-1

cdr3_aa: CASSPGLGRETQYF
v_call: TRBV9
j_call: TRBJ2-5

cdr3_aa: CSAAASGTYNEQFF
v_call: TRBV20-1
j_call: TRBJ2-1

cdr3_aa: CSAGSGTGGFNEQFF
v_call: TRBV20-1
j_call: TRBJ2-1

cdr3_aa: CASSRTGLSRPLHF
v_call: TRBV28
j_call: TRBJ1-6

cdr3_aa: CASNRDGYYEQYF
v_call: TRBV5-1
j_call: TRBJ2-7

cdr3_aa: CASSQRKTGELFF
v_call: TRBV4-3
j_call: TRBJ2-2

cdr3_aa: CASSVDAGAYEQFF
v_call: TRBV9
j_call: TRBJ2-1

cdr3_aa: CASCLDSLETQYF
v_call: TRBV5-1
j_call: TRBJ2-5

cdr3_aa: CASSLEGTSGNTIYF
v_call: TRBV7-2
j_call: TRBJ1-3

cdr3_aa: CASSTQGIGNEQFF
v_call: TRBV2
j_call: TRBJ2-1

cdr3_aa: CASSLAQDPSYNEQFF
v_call: TRBV7-2
j_call: TRBJ2-1

cdr3_aa: CASSIGTGGSETQYF
v_call: TRBV7-6
j_call: TRBJ2-5

cdr3_aa: CALLTAGQRTYEQYF
v_call: TRBV19
j_call: TRBJ2-7

cdr3_aa: CASSRDREPYNEQFF
v_call: TRBV12-3/TRBV12-4
j_call: TRBJ2-1